This is a list of T cell receptor beta chains from one sample in a study of blood T cell repertoires in COVID-19. Using immunoSEQ multiplex PCR, the repertoire was profiled, and TCRdb retains in-frame clones only, with some absent. The table lists about 97,000 clones, about 78% of them singletons. Sequenced input: peripheral blood. These receptors were obtained from a man aged 55 to 70 with active or convalescent COVID-19. The CDR3 runs from the conserved cysteine through the conserved F or W. A D gene is named only where the DNA matches it firmly. Not all rows give a size; the values are once, few, many and, for expanded clones, a class.

j_gene,d_gene,len,abundance,v_gene,CDR3aa,CDR3nt
TRBJ1-1,NA,13,NA,TRBV12-3/TRBV12-4,CASSFSSSAEAFF,TGTGCCAGCAGTTTTAGCAGTTCGGCTGAAGCTTTCTTT
TRBJ1-2,NA,10,NA,TRBV20-1,CSAYEYGYTF,TGCAGTGCTTACGAGTATGGCTACACCTTC
TRBJ2-7,TRBD1,14,NA,TRBV7-9,CASSLGQGNYEQYF,TGTGCCAGCAGCCTCGGACAGGGTAACTACGAGCAGTACTTC
TRBJ2-2,NA,17,once,TRBV4-3,CASSQDAVGRGSGELFF,TGCGCCAGCAGCCAAGATGCGGTGGGAAGGGGATCCGGGGAGCTGTTTTTT
TRBJ1-1,NA,13,NA,TRBV7-2,CASSLGGHTEAFF,TGTGCCAGCAGCTTGGGGGGGCACACTGAAGCTTTCTTT
TRBJ2-7,TRBD2,14,once,TRBV11-3,CASSQREQVYEQYF,TGTGCCAGCAGCCAGCGGGAGCAGGTTTACGAGCAGTACTTC
TRBJ2-1,TRBD2,18,NA,TRBV3-1/TRBV3-2,CASSQDQRAGGPRHEQFF,TGTGCCAGCAGCCAAGACCAACGCGCGGGAGGGCCGCGGCATGAGCAGTTCTTC
TRBJ2-5,NA,15,NA,TRBV7-2,CASSLGGLAGETQYF,TGTGCCAGCAGCTTAGGAGGGCTAGCTGGCGAGACCCAGTACTTC
TRBJ2-1,TRBD2,15,NA,TRBV7-7,CASSSGLASYNEQFF,TGTGCCAGCAGCTCGGGACTAGCGTCCTACAATGAGCAGTTCTTC
TRBJ2-3,NA,16,NA,TRBV7-3,CASSLGLVGGTDTQYF,TGTGCCAGCAGCTTGGGACTCGTGGGTGGCACAGATACGCAGTATTTT
TRBJ1-2,NA,13,once,TRBV5-4,CASSLTGSNGYTF,TGTGCCAGCAGCTTGACGGGGTCGAATGGCTACACCTTC
TRBJ2-1,TRBD2,14,NA,TRBV5-5,CASSFPTSGSEQFF,TGTGCCAGCAGCTTCCCGACTAGCGGGAGCGAGCAGTTCTTC
TRBJ2-5,TRBD1,14,NA,TRBV2,CASSIFGQGETQYF,TGTGCCAGCAGTATTTTTGGACAGGGAGAGACCCAGTACTTC
TRBJ2-3,TRBD1,16,NA,TRBV9,CASSVGGTGGMDTQYF,TGTGCCAGCAGCGTAGGGGGGACAGGGGGCATGGATACGCAGTATTTT
TRBJ1-1,TRBD1,15,NA,TRBV10-3,CAIRTGNFRDTEAFF,TGTGCCATCAGGACAGGGAATTTTAGGGACACTGAAGCTTTCTTT
TRBJ1-2,TRBD1,14,NA,TRBV6-5,CASRRDRGGYGYTF,TGTGCCAGCAGACGGGACAGGGGAGGGTATGGCTACACCTTC
TRBJ2-7,TRBD2,14,NA,TRBV28,CASTGTNKLYEQYF,TGTGCCAGCACCGGGACTAACAAACTCTACGAGCAGTACTTC
TRBJ1-4,NA,15,NA,TRBV30,CAWSVVLGANEKLFF,TGTGCCTGGAGTGTAGTGTTGGGCGCTAATGAAAAACTGTTTTTT
TRBJ1-2,TRBD1,14,NA,TRBV28,CASSLYGTGVGYTF,TGTGCCAGCAGTTTATACGGGACAGGGGTCGGCTACACCTTC